This passage covers 9 T cell receptor beta chains from one sample sequenced in a study of cytomegalovirus exposure and HLA in healthy donors. With 60 Vbeta and 13 Jbeta primers, the PCR was carried out. The assay was immunoSEQ multiplex PCR, and TCRdb's table has in-frame clones only and misses some. The table includes some 98,000 clones, around four fifths detected once. Sequenced input: PBMCs. The receptors originated from a middle-aged man in good health and CMV-seronegative.

The chain links TRBV6-6 to TRBJ1-2, with D possibly matching TRBD1 (5 bases). The V end lost 9 bases, the J end lost 8 bases, and 25 bases lay between the germline ends. Germline loops: CDR1 MNHNY, CDR2 SVGAGI (reference sequence). CDR3 size: 15 residues. CDR3 sequence (DNA): TGTGCCAGTCAAACCGCAGGGAACGCCTTATCGGGCTACACCTTC. Its translation: CASQTAGNALSGYTF.

V gene TRBV4-2 combines with J gene TRBJ1-4; D is uncertain. CDR1 and CDR2 from the germline V gene are LGHNA and YNFKEQ. Trimming removed 8 bases at V and 0 bases at J, with 7 bases between. The CDR3 is 13 residues long. CDR3 sequence reads: CASEDTTNEKLFF. CDR3 nucleotides: TGTGCCAGCGAGGATACAACTAATGAAAAACTGTTTTTT.

The V gene is TRBV7-2, the J gene TRBJ2-3, with no clear D. Germline V lookup: CDR1 SGHTA, CDR2 FQGNSA. V shed 5 bases and J shed 1 base, with 4 bases lying between them. There are 12 residues in the CDR3. CDR3 bases: TGTGCCAGCAGCCCAGGCACAGATACGCAGTATTTT. This gives the protein CASSPGTDTQYF. Supplemented by reference TRBV7-2 and TRBJ2-3, the full variable domain reads GAGVSQSPSNKVTEKGKDVELRCDPISGHTALYWYRQSLGQGLEFLIYFQGNSAPDKSGLPSDRFSAERTGGSVSTLTIQRTQQEDSAVYLCASSPGTDTQYFGPGTRLTVL.

There are a few counts of this clone. The chain combines TRBV7-2 with TRBJ1-4; TRBD1 aligns across 7 bases. This CDR3 is built from 17 residues. V lost 2 bases, J lost 5 bases, and 11 bases stayed unmatched. Germline V gene lookup returns CDR1 SGHTA and CDR2 FQGNSA. The CDR3 reads CASSLLQMTGSNEKLFF. CDR3 nucleotide sequence: TGTGCCAGCAGCTTACTACAAATGACAGGGAGCAATGAAAAACTGTTTTTT. Full variable domain (remainder filled in from reference TRBV7-2 and TRBJ1-4): GAGVSQSPSNKVTEKGKDVELRCDPISGHTALYWYRQSLGQGLEFLIYFQGNSAPDKSGLPSDRFSAERTGGSVSTLTIQRTQQEDSAVYLCASSLLQMTGSNEKLFFGSGTQLSVL.

The V call is TRBV9, the J call TRBJ2-3; tentative D call: TRBD2 (6 bases). Germline CDR1 and CDR2: SGDLS and YYNGEE. CDR3 size: 16 residues. Between the trimmed V and J ends, which lost 7 bases and 0 bases, there was a span of 18 bases. The chain's CDR3 is CASAGGWFASTDTQYF. The DNA for the CDR3 is TGTGCCAGCGCCGGGGGTTGGTTCGCGAGCACAGATACGCAGTATTTT.

In its sample, this clone was seen a few times. The chain carries TRBV7-9 and TRBJ1-4, with 7 nucleotides matching TRBD1. The CDR3 spans 14 residues. The ends lost 5 bases at V and 8 bases at J; junction bases unmatched: 8. The germline CDR1 and CDR2 sequences are SEHNR and FQNEAQ (reference sequence). In DNA form, the CDR3 reads TGTGCCAGCAGCCCCTGGGACAGAGACGAAAAACTGTTTTTT. This gives the protein CASSPWDRDEKLFF.

This clone has more than one count but fewer than ten. The chain couples TRBV5-4 to TRBJ2-3; 14 bases fit TRBD2. The length of the CDR3 is 16 residues. From germline, CDR1 is SGHNT and CDR2 YYREEE (reference sequence). The trim removed 4 bases at V and 6 bases at J, leaving 7 bases unmatched. The CDR3 DNA sequence: TGTGCCAGCAGCCCGACTAGCGGGGGGGTCACGGATACGCAGTATTTT. Its protein product is CASSPTSGGVTDTQYF.

Points on this clone: This specimen includes other DNA sequences encoding the same CDR3. This chain joins TRBV9 and TRBJ2-2, with D perhaps matching TRBD2 (6 bases). Germline loops: CDR1 SGDLS, CDR2 YYNGEE. Trimming took off 0 bases at V and 2 bases at J, with 8 bases between the two ends. The CDR3 sequence is 15 residues long. The CDR3 DNA reads TGTGCCAGCAGCGTAGCAGGGACTAACACCGGGGAGCTGTTTTTT. This encodes CASSVAGTNTGELFF.

V and J are TRBV6-6 and TRBJ2-5; 9 positions agree with TRBD2. CDR1 and CDR2 from the germline V gene are MNHNY and SVGAGI (reference sequence). The CDR3 has 15 amino acids. With V trimmed by 7 bases and J by 5 bases, 11 bases remained unmatched. The DNA of the CDR3 is TGTGCCAGCACCGACTCCGCGGGAGGGCGGGAGACCCAGTACTTC. This gives the protein CASTDSAGGRETQYF.